The source of this T cell receptor (beta chain) is a study of blood T cells in healthy people across ages. Study context: The capture of about one barcoded beta molecule per two T cells was achieved by template switching.

Study findings and constraints: Diversity estimates drawn from one million T cells were deemed underestimates.

The sample providers were healthy Caucasian people from Russia, aged roughly 6 to 90. A second about 6 to 12 cycle PCR used barcoded and J-beta primers. Each CDR3 protein is one row after TCRdb ran MiXCR on the 5' RACE reads. The sample includes roughly 1.5 million distinct CDR3 sequences, around 40% of them seen just once. Trimming removed 6 bases at V and 4 bases at J, with 20 bases between. CDR3 length: 16 residues. From germline, CDR1 is MDHEN and CDR2 SYDVKM. This clonotype was detected a few times. Antigen specificity is unknown. The clonotype originates from a woman aged 18-29 years in good health. The chain combines TRBV28 with TRBJ2-3, with D perhaps assigned TRBD1 or TRBD2 (5 bases each). The material sequenced was blood. CDR3 in amino acids: CASRPRDARQSDTQYF. CDR3 in DNA: TGTGCCAGCAGGCCCCGGGACGCTAGACAATCAGATACGCAGTATTTT.